What follows are 3 T cell receptor beta chains derived from one specimen sequenced in a study of T-cell memory formation after mild COVID-19. TCRdb reprocessed the 5' RACE reads with MiXCR, giving one entry per CDR3 protein. The sample yields about 200,000 distinct CDR3 sequences, over 9% seen once. Sequencing input: PBMCs or a T cell subset sorted from them (not recorded which). The receptors originated from a man younger than 30 who had mild COVID-19 (a few samples of this study predate the infection). Cell type and time point are not known.

The rearrangement uses TRBV7-2 and TRBJ2-3; 16 bases are shared with TRBD2. The CDR3 consists of 23 residues. The germline V gene encodes CDR1 SGHTA and CDR2 FQGNSA. With V trimmed by 1 base and J by 6 bases, 22 bases remained unmatched. The DNA of the CDR3 is TGTGCCAGCAGCTTAGAAGCGATTAGACCGGGACTAGCGGGGGGGCCGTCGAGGGATACGCAGTATTTT. It translates to CASSLEAIRPGLAGGPSRDTQYF.

On this clonotype: An end of the junction differs from the germline gene, which may be a read error. The V call is TRBV28, the J call TRBJ1-1; D is unclear. This CDR3 has 15 residues. Germline V gene sequence: CDR1 MDHEN, CDR2 SYDVKM. The CDR3 here is CSSNLHRSLNTEAFF. CDR3 coding DNA: TGTTCCAGCAATCTTCACCGGTCCCTGAACACTGAAGCTTTCTTT. Supplemented by reference TRBV28 and TRBJ1-1, the full variable domain reads DVKVTQSSRYLVKRTGEKVFLECVQDMDHENMFWYRQDPGLGLRLIYFSYDVKMKEKGDIPEGYSVSREKKERFSLILESASTNQTSMYLCSSNLHRSLNTEAFFGQGTRLTVV.

The sample holds a few counts of this clonotype. The chain links TRBV6-5 to TRBJ2-3; D is perhaps TRBD2 (5 bases). CDR3 length: 15 amino acids. V was shortened by 6 bases and J by 5 bases, with 18 bases between the two germline ends. The germline V gene encodes CDR1 MNHEY and CDR2 SVGAGI. CDR3 in DNA: TGTGCCAGCAGCAGTTACACCCTAGCTTTAGATACGCAGTATTTT. This gives the protein CASSSYTLALDTQYF.